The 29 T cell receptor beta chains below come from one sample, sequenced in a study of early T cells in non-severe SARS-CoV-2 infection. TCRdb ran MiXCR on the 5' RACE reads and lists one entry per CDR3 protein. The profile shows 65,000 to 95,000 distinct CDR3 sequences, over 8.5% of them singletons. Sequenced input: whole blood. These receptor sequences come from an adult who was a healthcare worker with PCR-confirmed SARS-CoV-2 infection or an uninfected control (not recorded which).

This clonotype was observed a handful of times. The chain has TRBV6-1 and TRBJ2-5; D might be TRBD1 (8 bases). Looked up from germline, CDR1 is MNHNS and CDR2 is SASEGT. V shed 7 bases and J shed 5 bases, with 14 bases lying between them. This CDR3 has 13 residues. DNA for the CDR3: TGTGCCAGCACAGACAGGGGAGGGGAGACCCAGTACTTC. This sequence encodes CASTDRGGETQYF.

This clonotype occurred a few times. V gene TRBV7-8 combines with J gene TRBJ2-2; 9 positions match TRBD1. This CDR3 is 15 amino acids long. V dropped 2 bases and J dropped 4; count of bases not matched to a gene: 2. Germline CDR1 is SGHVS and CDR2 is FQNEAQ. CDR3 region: CASSLTGGITGELFF. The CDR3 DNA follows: TGTGCCAGCAGCTTAACAGGGGGCATCACCGGGGAGCTGTTTTTT.

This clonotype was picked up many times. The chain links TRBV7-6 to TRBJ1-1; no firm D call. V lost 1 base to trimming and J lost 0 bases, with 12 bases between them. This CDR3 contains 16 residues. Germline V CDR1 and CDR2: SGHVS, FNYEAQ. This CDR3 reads CASSLVSGQLNTEAFF. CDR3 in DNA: TGTGCCAGCAGCTTAGTCTCCGGGCAGCTGAACACTGAAGCTTTCTTT.

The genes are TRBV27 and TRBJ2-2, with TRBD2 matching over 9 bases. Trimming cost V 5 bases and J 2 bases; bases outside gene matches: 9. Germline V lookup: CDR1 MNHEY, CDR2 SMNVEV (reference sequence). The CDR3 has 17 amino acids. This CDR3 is CASSLTPSGVNTGELFF. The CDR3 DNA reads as TGTGCCAGCAGTCTAACCCCTAGCGGGGTCAACACCGGGGAGCTGTTTTTT.

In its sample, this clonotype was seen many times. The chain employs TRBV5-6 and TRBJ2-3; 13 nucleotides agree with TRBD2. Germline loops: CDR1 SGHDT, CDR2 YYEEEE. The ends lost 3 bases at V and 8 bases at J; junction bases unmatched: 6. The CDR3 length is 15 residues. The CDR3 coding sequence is TGTGCCAGCAGCTCTGGACTAGCGGGAGCGGGTACGCAGTATTTT. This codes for CASSSGLAGAGTQYF.

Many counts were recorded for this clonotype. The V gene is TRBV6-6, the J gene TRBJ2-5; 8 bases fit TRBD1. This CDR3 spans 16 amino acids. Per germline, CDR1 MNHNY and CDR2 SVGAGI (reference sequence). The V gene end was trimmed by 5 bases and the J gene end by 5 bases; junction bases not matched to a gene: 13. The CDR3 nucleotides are TGTGCCAGCAGTCCCGGGACAGGAAGAGGAGGCGAGACCCAGTACTTC. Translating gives CASSPGTGRGGETQYF.

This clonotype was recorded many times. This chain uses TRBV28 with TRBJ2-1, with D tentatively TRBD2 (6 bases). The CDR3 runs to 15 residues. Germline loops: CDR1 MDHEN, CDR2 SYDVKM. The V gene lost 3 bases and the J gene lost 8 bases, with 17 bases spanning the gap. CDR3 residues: CASSFASDPNHEQFF. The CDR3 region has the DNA TGTGCCAGCAGTTTCGCTAGCGACCCTAATCATGAGCAGTTCTTC.

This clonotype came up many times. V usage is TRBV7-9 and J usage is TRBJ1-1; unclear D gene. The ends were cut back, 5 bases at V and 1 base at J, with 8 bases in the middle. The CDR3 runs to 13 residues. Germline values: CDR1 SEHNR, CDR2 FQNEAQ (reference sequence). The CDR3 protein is CASSGYRNTEAFF. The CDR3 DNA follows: TGTGCCAGCAGCGGGTACAGGAACACTGAAGCTTTCTTT. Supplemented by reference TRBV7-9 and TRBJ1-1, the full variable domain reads DTGVSQNPRHKITKRGQNVTFRCDPISEHNRLYWYRQTLGQGPEFLTYFQNEAQLEKSRLLSDRFSAERPKGSFSTLEIQRTEQGDSAMYLCASSGYRNTEAFFGQGTRLTVV.

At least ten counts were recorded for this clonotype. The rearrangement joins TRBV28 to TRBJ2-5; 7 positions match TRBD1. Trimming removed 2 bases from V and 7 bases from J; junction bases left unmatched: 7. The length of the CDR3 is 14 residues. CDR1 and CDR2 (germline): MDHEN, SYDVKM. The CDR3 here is CASSLDRVLRTQYF. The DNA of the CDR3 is TGTGCCAGCAGTTTAGACAGGGTTCTTCGGACCCAGTACTTC.

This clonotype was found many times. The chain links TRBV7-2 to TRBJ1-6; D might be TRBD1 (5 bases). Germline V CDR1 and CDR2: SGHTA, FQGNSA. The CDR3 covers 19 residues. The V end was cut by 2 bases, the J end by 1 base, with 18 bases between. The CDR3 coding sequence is TGTGCCAGCAGCTTAATCGGCCCAGTTGGGGGATCCTATAATTCACCCCTCCACTTT. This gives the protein CASSLIGPVGGSYNSPLHF.

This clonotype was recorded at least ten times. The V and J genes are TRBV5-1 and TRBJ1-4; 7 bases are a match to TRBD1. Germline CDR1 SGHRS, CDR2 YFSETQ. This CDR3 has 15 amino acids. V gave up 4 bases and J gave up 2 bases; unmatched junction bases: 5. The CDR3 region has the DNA TGCGCCAGCAGCACGACAGGGTCGACTAATGAAAAACTGTTTTTT. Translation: CASSTTGSTNEKLFF. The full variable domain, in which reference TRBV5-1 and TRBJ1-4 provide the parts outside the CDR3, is KAGVTQTPRYLIKTRGQQVTLSCSPISGHRSVSWYQQTPGQGLQFLFEYFSETQRNKGNFPGRFSGRQFSNSRSEMNVSTLELGDSALYLCASSTTGSTNEKLFFGSGTQLSVL.

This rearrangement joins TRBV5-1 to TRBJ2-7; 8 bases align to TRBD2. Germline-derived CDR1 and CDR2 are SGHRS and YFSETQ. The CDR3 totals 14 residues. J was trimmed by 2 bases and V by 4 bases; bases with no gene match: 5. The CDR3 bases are TGCGCCAGCAGCGGCGCGGGAGGTACCTACGAGCAGTACTTC. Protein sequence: CASSGAGGTYEQYF.

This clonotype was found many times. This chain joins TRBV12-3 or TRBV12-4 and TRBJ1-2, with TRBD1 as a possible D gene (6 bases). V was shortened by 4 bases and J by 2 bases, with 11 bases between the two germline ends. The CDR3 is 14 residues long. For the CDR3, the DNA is TGTGCCAGCAGTTCTCCTGACAGGAACTATGGCTACACCTTC. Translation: CASSSPDRNYGYTF.

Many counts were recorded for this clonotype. The CDR3 DNA follows: TGCGCCAGCAGCTTTGACTTACTCGGCGGGGCCAAAAACATTCAGTACTTC. Protein: CASSFDLLGGAKNIQYF. This sequence joins TRBV5-1 and TRBJ2-4; TRBD2 is a possible D gene (5 bases). The length of the CDR3 is 17 residues. The V end was cut by 2 bases, the J end by 1 base, with 16 bases between. Germline CDR1 SGHRS, CDR2 YFSETQ.

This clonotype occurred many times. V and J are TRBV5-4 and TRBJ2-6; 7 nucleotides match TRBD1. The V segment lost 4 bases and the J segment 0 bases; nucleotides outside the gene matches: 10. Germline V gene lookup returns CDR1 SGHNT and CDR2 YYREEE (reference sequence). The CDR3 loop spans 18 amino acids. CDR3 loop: CASSATPGQSSGANVLTF. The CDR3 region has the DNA TGTGCCAGCAGCGCTACCCCGGGACAGAGCTCTGGGGCCAACGTCCTGACTTTC. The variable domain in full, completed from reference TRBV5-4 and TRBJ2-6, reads ETGVTQSPTHLIKTRGQQVTLRCSSQSGHNTVSWYQQALGQGPQFIFQYYREEENGRGNFPPRFSGLQFPNYSSELNVNALELDDSALYLCASSATPGQSSGANVLTFGAGSRLTVL.

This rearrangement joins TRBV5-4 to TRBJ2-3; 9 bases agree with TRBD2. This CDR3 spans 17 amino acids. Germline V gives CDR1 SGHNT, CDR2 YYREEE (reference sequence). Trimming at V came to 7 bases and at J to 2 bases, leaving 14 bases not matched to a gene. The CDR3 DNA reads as TGTGCCAGCCGTGCGGGAGGGCCAGGCGGGCTCACAGATACGCAGTATTTT. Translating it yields CASRAGGPGGLTDTQYF.

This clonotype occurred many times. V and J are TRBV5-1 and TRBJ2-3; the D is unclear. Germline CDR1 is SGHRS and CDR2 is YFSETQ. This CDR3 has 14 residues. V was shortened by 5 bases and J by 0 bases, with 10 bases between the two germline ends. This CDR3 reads CASRWDSSTDTQYF. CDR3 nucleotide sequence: TGCGCCAGCAGGTGGGATTCTAGCACAGATACGCAGTATTTT.

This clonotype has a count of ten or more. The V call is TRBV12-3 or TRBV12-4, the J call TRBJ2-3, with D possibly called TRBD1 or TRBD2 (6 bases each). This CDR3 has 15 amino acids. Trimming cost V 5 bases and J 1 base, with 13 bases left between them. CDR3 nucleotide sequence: TGTGCCAGCAGTATAGAGGGGGAGGGCACAGATACGCAGTATTTT. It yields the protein CASSIEGEGTDTQYF.

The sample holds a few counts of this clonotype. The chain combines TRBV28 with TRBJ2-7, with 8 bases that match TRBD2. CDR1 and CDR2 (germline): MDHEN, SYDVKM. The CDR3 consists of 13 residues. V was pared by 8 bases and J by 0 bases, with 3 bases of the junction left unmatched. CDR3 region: CASQRENSYEQYF. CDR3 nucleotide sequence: TGTGCCAGCCAGCGGGAGAACTCCTACGAGCAGTACTTC.

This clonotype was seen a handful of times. The CDR3 region is CASSDRDLTIYEQYF. CDR3 in DNA: TGTGCCAGCAGCGACCGGGATCTTACCATCTACGAGCAGTACTTC. V usage is TRBV7-6 and J usage is TRBJ2-7, with D maybe TRBD2 (5 bases). Germline values: CDR1 SGHVS, CDR2 FNYEAQ. Trimming took 5 bases from V and 3 from J, leaving 17 bases between them. The CDR3 runs 15 residues.

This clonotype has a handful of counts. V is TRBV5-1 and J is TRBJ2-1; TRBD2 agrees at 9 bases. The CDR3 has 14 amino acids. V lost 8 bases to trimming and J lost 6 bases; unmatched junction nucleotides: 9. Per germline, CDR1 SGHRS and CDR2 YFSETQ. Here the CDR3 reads CASRPSGTLNEQFF. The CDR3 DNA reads TGCGCCAGTCGTCCTAGCGGGACTCTCAATGAGCAGTTCTTC.

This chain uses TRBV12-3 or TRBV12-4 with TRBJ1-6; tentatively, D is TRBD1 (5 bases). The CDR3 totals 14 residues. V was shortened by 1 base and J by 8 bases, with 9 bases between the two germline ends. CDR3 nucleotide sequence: TGTGCCAGCAGTTTAGGGGCAGGGTATTCACCCCTCCACTTT. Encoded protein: CASSLGAGYSPLHF.

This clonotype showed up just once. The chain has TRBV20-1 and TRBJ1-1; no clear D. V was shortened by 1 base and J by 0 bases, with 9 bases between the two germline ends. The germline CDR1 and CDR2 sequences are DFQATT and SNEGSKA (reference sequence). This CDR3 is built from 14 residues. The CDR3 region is CSARVPSMNTEAFF. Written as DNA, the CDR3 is TGCAGTGCTAGAGTCCCAAGCATGAACACTGAAGCTTTCTTT.

The CDR3 DNA follows: TGCGCCAGCAGCTTGGAAGGGGACAGCTTAGGTGAAAAACTGTTTTTT. Translated: CASSLEGDSLGEKLFF. This chain uses TRBV5-1 with TRBJ1-4; TRBD1 aligns across 7 bases. The ends lost 0 bases at V and 7 bases at J; junction bases unmatched: 9. This CDR3 contains 16 residues. Germline V CDR1 and CDR2: SGHRS, YFSETQ.

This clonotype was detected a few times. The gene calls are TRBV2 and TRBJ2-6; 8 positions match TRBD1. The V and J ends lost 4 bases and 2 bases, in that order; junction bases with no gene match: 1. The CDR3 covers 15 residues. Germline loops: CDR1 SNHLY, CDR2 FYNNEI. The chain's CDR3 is CASSVQGAGANVLTF. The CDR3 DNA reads TGTGCCAGCAGTGTACAGGGGGCTGGGGCCAACGTCCTGACTTTC.

The CDR3: CASSEANTGTVSSYEQYF. CDR3 coding DNA: TGTGCCAGCAGTGAAGCCAATACCGGGACAGTGAGCTCCTACGAGCAGTACTTC. V usage is TRBV6-1 and J usage is TRBJ2-7; 7 bases fit TRBD1. CDR3 length equals 18 residues. Losses at the gene ends were 0 bases for V and 0 bases for J; bases not matched to a gene: 11. Per the germline V gene, CDR1 is MNHNS and CDR2 is SASEGT.

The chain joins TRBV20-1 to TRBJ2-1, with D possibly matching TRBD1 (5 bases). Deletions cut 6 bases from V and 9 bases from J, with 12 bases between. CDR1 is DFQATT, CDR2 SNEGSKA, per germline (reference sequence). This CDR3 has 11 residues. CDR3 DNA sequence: TGCAGTGCCACTGGCAGGGTTGAGCAGTTCTTC. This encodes CSATGRVEQFF.

The CDR3 region is CSATGPGTDTQYF. The DNA for the CDR3 is TGCAGTGCTACAGGGCCTGGGACAGATACGCAGTATTTT. The chain links TRBV20-1 to TRBJ2-3; possibly TRBD1 for D (5 bases). Deletions cut 4 bases from V and 3 bases from J, with 11 bases between. The CDR3 is 13 amino acids. Germline V gene lookup returns CDR1 DFQATT and CDR2 SNEGSKA (reference sequence).

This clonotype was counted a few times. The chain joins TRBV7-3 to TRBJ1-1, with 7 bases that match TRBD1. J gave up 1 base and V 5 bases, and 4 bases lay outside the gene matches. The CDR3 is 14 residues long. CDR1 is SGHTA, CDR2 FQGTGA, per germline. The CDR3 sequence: CASSGGQRNTEAFF. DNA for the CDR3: TGTGCCAGCAGCGGGGGACAGAGGAACACTGAAGCTTTCTTT.